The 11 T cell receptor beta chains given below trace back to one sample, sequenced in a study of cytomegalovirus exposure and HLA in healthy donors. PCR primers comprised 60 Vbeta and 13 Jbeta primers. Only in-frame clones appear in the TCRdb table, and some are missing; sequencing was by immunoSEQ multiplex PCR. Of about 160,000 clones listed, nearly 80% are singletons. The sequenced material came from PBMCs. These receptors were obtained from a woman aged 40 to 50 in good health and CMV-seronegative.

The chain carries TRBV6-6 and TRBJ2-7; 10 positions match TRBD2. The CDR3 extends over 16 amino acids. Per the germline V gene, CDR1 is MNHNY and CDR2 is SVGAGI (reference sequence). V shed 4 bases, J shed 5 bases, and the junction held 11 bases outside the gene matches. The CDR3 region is CASSFSLAGGFDEQYF. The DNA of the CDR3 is TGTGCCAGCAGTTTTTCCTTAGCGGGGGGATTCGACGAGCAGTACTTC.

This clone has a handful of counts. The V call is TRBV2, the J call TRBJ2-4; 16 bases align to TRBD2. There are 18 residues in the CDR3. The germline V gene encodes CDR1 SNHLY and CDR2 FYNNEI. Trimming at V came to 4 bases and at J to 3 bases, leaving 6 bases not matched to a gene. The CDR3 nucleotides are TGTGCCAGCAGTGCAGGGACTAGCGGGGGGGGCATCAAAAACATTCAGTACTTC. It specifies CASSAGTSGGGIKNIQYF.

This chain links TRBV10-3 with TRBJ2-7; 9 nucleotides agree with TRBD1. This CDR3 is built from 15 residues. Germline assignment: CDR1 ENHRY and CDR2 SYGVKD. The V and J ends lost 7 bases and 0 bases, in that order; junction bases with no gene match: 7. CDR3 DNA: TGTGCCATCAAACCGGGACAGGGCATCTCCTACGAGCAGTACTTC. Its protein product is CAIKPGQGISYEQYF.

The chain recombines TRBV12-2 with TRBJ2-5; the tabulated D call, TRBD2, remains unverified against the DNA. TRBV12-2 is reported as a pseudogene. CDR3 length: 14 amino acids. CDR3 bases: TGTGCAAGTCGCTTAGCGCTAGCCCAAGAGACCCAGTACTTC. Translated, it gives CASRLALAQETQYF.

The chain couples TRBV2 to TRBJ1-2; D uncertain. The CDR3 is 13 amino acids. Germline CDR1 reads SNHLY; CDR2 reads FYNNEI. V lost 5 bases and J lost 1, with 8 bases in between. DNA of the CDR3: TGTGCCAGCAGTCTGGGCCTTAACTATGGCTACACCTTC. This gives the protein CASSLGLNYGYTF.

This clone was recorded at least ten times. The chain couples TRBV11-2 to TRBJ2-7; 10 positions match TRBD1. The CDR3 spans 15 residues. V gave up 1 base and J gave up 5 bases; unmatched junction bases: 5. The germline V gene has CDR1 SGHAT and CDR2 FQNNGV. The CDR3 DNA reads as TGTGCCAGCAGCTTAGTAGCCGGGACAGGGGACGAGCAGTACTTC. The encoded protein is CASSLVAGTGDEQYF.

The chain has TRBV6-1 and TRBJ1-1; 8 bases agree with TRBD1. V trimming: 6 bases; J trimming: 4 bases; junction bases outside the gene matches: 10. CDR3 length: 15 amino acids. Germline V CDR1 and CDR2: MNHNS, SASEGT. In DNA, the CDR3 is TGTGCCAGCAGGGTAGACAGGGGCCTCTCCACTGAAGCTTTCTTT. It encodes CASRVDRGLSTEAFF.

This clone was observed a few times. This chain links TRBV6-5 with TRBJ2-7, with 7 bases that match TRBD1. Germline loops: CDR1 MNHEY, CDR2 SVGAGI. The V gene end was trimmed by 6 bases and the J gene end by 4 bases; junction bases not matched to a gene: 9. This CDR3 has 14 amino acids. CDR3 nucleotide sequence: TGTGCCAGCAGGCGACAGGGATGGGGGTACGAGCAGTACTTC. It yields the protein CASRRQGWGYEQYF.

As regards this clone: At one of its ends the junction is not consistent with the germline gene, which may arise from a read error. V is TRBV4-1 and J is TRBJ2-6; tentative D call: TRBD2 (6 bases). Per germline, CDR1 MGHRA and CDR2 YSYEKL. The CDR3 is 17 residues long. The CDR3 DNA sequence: TGCGCCGGCAGCCAAAGTATCGGGGGCTCTGGGGCCAACGTCCTGACTTTC. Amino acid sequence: CAGSQSIGGSGANVLTF.

In DNA form, the CDR3 reads TGTGCCAGCAGTTACCAACCTCAGTTCTATGGCTACACCTTC. It specifies CASSYQPQFYGYTF. The chain has TRBV6-6 and TRBJ1-2; D gene ambiguous. Germline-derived CDR1 and CDR2 are MNHNY and SVGAGI (reference sequence). V gave up 2 bases and J gave up 4 bases, with 11 bases separating them. This CDR3 region has 14 residues.

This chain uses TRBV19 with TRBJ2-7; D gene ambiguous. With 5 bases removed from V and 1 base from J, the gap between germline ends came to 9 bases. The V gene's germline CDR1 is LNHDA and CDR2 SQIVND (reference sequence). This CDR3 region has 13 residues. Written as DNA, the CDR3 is TGTGCCAGTAGTGTCCAGGCGTCCTACGAGCAGTACTTC. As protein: CASSVQASYEQYF.